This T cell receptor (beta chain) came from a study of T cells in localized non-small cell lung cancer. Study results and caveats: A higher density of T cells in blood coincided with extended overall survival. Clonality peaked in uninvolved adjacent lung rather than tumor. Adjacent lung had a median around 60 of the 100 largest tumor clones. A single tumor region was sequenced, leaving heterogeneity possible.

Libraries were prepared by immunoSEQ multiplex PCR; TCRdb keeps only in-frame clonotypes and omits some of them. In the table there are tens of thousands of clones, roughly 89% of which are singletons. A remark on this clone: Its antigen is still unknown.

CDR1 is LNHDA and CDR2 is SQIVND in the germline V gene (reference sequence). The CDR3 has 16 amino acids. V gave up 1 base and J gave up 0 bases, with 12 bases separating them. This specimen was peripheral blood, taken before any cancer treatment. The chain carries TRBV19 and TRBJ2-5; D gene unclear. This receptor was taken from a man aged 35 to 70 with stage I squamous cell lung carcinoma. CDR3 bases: TGTGCCAGTAGTATAGTCGGCAGGACCCACCAAGAGACCCAGTACTTC. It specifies CASSIVGRTHQETQYF. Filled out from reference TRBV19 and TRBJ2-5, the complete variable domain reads DGGITQSPKYLFRKEGQNVTLSCEQNLNHDAMYWYRQDPGQGLRLIYYSQIVNDFQKGDIAEGYSVSREKKESFPLTVTSAQKNPTAFYLCASSIVGRTHQETQYFGPGTRLLVL.